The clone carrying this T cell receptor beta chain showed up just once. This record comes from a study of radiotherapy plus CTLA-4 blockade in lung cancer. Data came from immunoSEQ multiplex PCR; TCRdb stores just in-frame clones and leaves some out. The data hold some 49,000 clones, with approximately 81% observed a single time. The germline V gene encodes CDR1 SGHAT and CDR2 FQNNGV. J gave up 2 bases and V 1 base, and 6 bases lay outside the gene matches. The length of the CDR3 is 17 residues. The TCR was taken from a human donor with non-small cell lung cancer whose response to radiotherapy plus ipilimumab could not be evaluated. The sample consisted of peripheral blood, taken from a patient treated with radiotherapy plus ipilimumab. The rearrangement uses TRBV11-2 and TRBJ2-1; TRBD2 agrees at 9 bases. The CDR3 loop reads CASSLVRGTSTYNEQFF. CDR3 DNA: TGTGCCAGCAGCTTAGTAAGAGGGACTAGCACCTACAATGAGCAGTTCTTC.